Listed below are T cell receptor beta chains from one sample, sequenced in a study of blood T cells in healthy people across ages. TCRdb itself ran the 5' RACE reads through MiXCR, one entry per CDR3 protein. The data hold fewer than 1,000,000 distinct CDR3 sequences, with roughly 44% observed a single time. Sequenced sample: blood. The receptor source for this set is a man aged 55 to 70 in good health. Both conserved end residues are part of each CDR3. Each record gives: D gene, V gene, clone size, J gene, CDR3 DNA, CDR3 protein. A D gene is named only where the DNA matches it firmly. Some rows have no size entry. The others give once, few or many, or a class for an expanded clone.

>TRBD2|TRBV12-3/TRBV12-4|-|TRBJ2-7
TGTGCCAGCCTTCGGGGGGGCTCCTACAATGAGCAGTACTTC
CASLRGGSYNEQYF
>-|TRBV7-2|-|TRBJ2-1
TGTGCCAGCAGCTTAGTTGAGCCAGGGCCTACGGAGGAGCAGTTCTTC
CASSLVEPGPTEEQFF
>-|TRBV7-2|many|TRBJ2-7
TGTGCCAGCAGCAAACCTTACGTTGACGAGCAGTACTTC
CASSKPYVDEQYF
>-|TRBV28|few|TRBJ1-2
TGTGCCAGCAGTTTAGGGTTCTATGGCTACACCTTC
CASSLGFYGYTF
>-|TRBV29-1|-|TRBJ1-1
TGCAGCACATCCGACAGAAGTCAGCGGAACACTGAAGCTTTCTTT
CSTSDRSQRNTEAFF
>TRBD1|TRBV5-1|-|TRBJ1-4
TGCGCCAGCAGGGCCGGGACAGTTAATGAAAAACTGTTTTTT
CASRAGTVNEKLFF
>TRBD1|TRBV6-5|-|TRBJ1-2
TGTGCCAGCAGTTACTATCGTCAGGGGGCGAATGGCTACACCTTC
CASSYYRQGANGYTF
>-|TRBV9|-|TRBJ2-7
TGTGCCAGCAGCGGAGGAGGGACCCACGAGCAGTACTTC
CASSGGGTHEQYF
>TRBD2|TRBV5-1|-|TRBJ2-3
TGCGCCAGCAGCTTGGAAGGCGGGAGTAGAGATACGCAGTATTTT
CASSLEGGSRDTQYF
>-|TRBV27|few|TRBJ1-2
TGTGCCAGCAGTTTAAAGGAGGGGGGCTATGGCTACACCTTC
CASSLKEGGYGYTF
>-|TRBV29-1|once|TRBJ2-5
TGCAGCGCCGCCCCCGGGGCAGAGCAGTACTTC
CSAAPGAEQYF
>-|TRBV13|-|TRBJ2-1
TGTGCCAGCGGTAAGTCTCGGAGCCGAGAGCAGTTCTTC
CASGKSRSREQFF
>TRBD1|TRBV7-2|-|TRBJ2-1
TGTGCCAGCAGCCCACGTAGGGGGCAAGAGACCCAGTTCTTC
CASSPRRGQETQFF
>-|TRBV9|-|TRBJ1-2
TGTGCCAGCAGCGTTCACGGGCCTGAATATGGCTACACCTTC
CASSVHGPEYGYTF
>-|TRBV6-2/TRBV6-3|-|TRBJ1-2
TGTGCCAGCAGTTCCGGGACCGCCATTGGCTACACCTTC
CASSSGTAIGYTF
>-|TRBV20-1|-|TRBJ2-5
TGCAGTGCTAGAGAAGAGGCGTTAGCGAAAGAGACCCAGTACTTC
CSAREEALAKETQYF
>-|TRBV20-1|few|TRBJ1-2
TGCAGTGCTAGGGCTACCCTGAATGTGGATGGCTACACCTTC
CSARATLNVDGYTF
>-|TRBV4-1|few|TRBJ2-7
TGCGCCAGCAGCCAAGAACCCCAGGTTTCCTACGAGCAGTACTTC
CASSQEPQVSYEQYF
>-|TRBV29-1|-|TRBJ2-5
TGCAGCGTTGAAGCTCCACAACTTTACAATGAGCAGTACTTC
CSVEAPQLYNEQYF
>-|TRBV18|-|TRBJ2-5
TGTGCCAGCTCACCACCGTTGGTTACGTATCAAGAGACCCAGTACTTC
CASSPPLVTYQETQYF
>-|TRBV5-6|few|TRBJ2-1
TGTGCCAGCAGCTTGGAACTTTTATCCAATGAGCAGTTCTTC
CASSLELLSNEQFF
>-|TRBV2|-|TRBJ2-3
TGTGCCAGCAGTCAAACCCGACTGACAGATACGCAGTATTTT
CASSQTRLTDTQYF
>TRBD2|TRBV4-3|-|TRBJ2-1
TGCGCCAGCAGCCCGGGACTAGCGGGGACGTTCCGTTACAATGAGCAGTTCTTC
CASSPGLAGTFRYNEQFF
>TRBD2|TRBV20-1|few|TRBJ2-7
TGCAGTGCTAGACCCCGGGAAGGAGCGGGGGTTTTCTACGAGCAGTACTTC
CSARPREGAGVFYEQYF
>-|TRBV5-1|few|TRBJ1-1
TGCGCCAGCAGCTTGCGGTCGGCCCAGGACACTGAAGCTTTCTTT
CASSLRSAQDTEAFF
>-|TRBV10-3|many|TRBJ2-5
TGTGCCATCAGTGAGTCTCAGGGCGCAGAGACCCAGTACTTC
CAISESQGAETQYF
>-|TRBV9|few|TRBJ2-5
TGTGCCAGCAGCGTAGCTTATGGTGAGACCCAGTACTTC
CASSVAYGETQYF
>-|TRBV5-1|-|TRBJ2-5
TGCGCCAGCAGCTTGGAGGGAGCCGAGACCCAGTACTTC
CASSLEGAETQYF
>-|TRBV20-1|few|TRBJ2-7
TGCAGTGCTTCGGTTTCCTACGAGCAGTACTTC
CSASVSYEQYF
>-|TRBV12-3/TRBV12-4|-|TRBJ2-1
TGTGCCAGCATGGGAATGGGGGATAGCGACGAGCAGTTCTTC
CASMGMGDSDEQFF
>-|TRBV16|few|TRBJ1-5
TGTGCCAGCAGCCAATCAGGGAGTAGCAATCAGCCCCAGCATTTT
CASSQSGSSNQPQHF
>TRBD1|TRBV12-3/TRBV12-4|-|TRBJ1-6
TGTGCCAGCAGACGGGACAGGGCTAATTCACCCCTCCACTTT
CASRRDRANSPLHF
>-|TRBV5-1|once|TRBJ2-5
TGCGCCAGCAGCTTGGGACCCAAATCTGGTGAGCAGTACTTC
CASSLGPKSGEQYF
>-|TRBV7-9|few|TRBJ2-1
TGTGCCAGCAGCTTAGGGACTAATGACAATGAGCAGTTCTTC
CASSLGTNDNEQFF